This entry lists 3 T cell receptor beta chains sequenced from one sample in a study of blood T cell repertoires in COVID-19. The method was immunoSEQ multiplex PCR; TCRdb's version includes in-frame clones alone and lacks a portion of them. The table lists about 39,000 clones, roughly 78% of them singletons. The sequencing sample was made of peripheral blood. Source of these receptors: a man aged 65 to 85 with acute or convalescent COVID-19.

A remark on this clone: An end of the junction differs from the germline gene, which may be a read error. The chain has TRBV29-1 and TRBJ1-2; 7 nucleotides line up with TRBD1. Germline lookup yields CDR1 SQVTM and CDR2 ANQGSEA. The CDR3 loop spans 15 amino acids. The CDR3 here is CVGQGVLESNYGYTF. The CDR3 DNA sequence: TGTGTCGGGCAGGGGGTATTGGAGTCTAACTATGGCTACACCTTC.

This clone has ten or more counts. This sequence joins TRBV4-1 and TRBJ2-7; no clear D gene. The germline V gene has CDR1 MGHRA and CDR2 YSYEKL. This CDR3 has 15 residues. V shed 0 bases and J shed 0 bases, with 9 bases lying between them. For the CDR3, the DNA is TGCGCCAGCAGCCAAGACCGAATTAGCTCCTACGAGCAGTACTTC. This sequence encodes CASSQDRISSYEQYF.

The V gene is TRBV6-4, the J gene TRBJ1-2; D not certain. Germline-derived CDR1 and CDR2 are MRHNA and SNTAGT. Trimming took off 8 bases at V and 4 bases at J, with 20 bases between the two ends. This CDR3 spans 15 amino acids. The CDR3 DNA sequence: TGTGCCAGCTCGGCGGAGGGCATCGGAGGCTATGGCTACACCTTC. Amino acid sequence: CASSAEGIGGYGYTF.